These 24 T cell receptor beta chains were sequenced from one sample in a study of CD8 T cells in Susac syndrome. RNA in amounts of roughly 0.45 to 1 ug was reverse transcribed with random hexamers. MiXCR, applied by TCRdb to the immunoSEQ multiplex PCR reads, yields one record per CDR3 protein. The table includes about 84,000 distinct CDR3 sequences, about 93% detected once. Sequenced material: CD8+ T cells from PBMCs. The receptors derive from a human donor in good health.

This chain joins TRBV27 and TRBJ1-5, with 7 bases matching TRBD1. The CDR3 loop spans 14 amino acids. J gave up 2 bases and V 6 bases, and 4 bases lay outside the gene matches. The germline gives CDR1 MNHEY, CDR2 SMNVEV (reference sequence). Written as DNA, the CDR3 is TGTGCCAGCAGCCCGACAGGGCGCAATCAGCCCCAGCATTTT. Translating it yields CASSPTGRNQPQHF.

This clonotype occurred once. V is TRBV3-1 and J is TRBJ2-5, with a possible D match to TRBD1 (5 bases). This CDR3 contains 15 residues. Germline assignment: CDR1 LGHDT and CDR2 YNNKEL (reference sequence). V was cut by 4 bases and J by 7 bases, with 19 bases left in between. CDR3 DNA: TGTGCCAGCAGCCCCACAAGGGGCGGAACTTGGACCCAGTACTTC. This gives the protein CASSPTRGGTWTQYF.

The chain links TRBV13 to TRBJ2-5; D might be TRBD2 (5 bases). The CDR3 is 13 amino acids. V dropped 1 base and J dropped 4 bases, with 7 bases sitting between them. Germline CDR1 is PRHDT and CDR2 is FYEKMQ (reference sequence). The CDR3 DNA is TGTGCCAGCAGCTTAGCGGGGATAGAGACCCAGTACTTC. Its translation is CASSLAGIETQYF. The full variable domain, rest sourced from reference TRBV13 and TRBJ2-5, is AAGVIQSPRHLIKEKRETATLKCYPIPRHDTVYWYQQGPGQDPQFLISFYEKMQSDKGSIPDRFSAQQFSDYHSELNMSSLELGDSALYFCASSLAGIETQYFGPGTRLLVL.

As DNA, the CDR3 is TGTGCCAGCAGTCCTGGAGGACTAGCGGACACCGGGGAGCTGTTTTTT. Translated, it gives CASSPGGLADTGELFF. J is TRBJ2-2 and V is TRBV2, with 10 bases identical to TRBD2. In germline, CDR1 is SNHLY, CDR2 FYNNEI. After removal of 5 bases from V and 3 bases from J, the junction contained 6 bases not matched to a gene. This CDR3 has 16 amino acids.

This chain connects TRBV29-1 to TRBJ2-7; TRBD2 is a possible D gene (6 bases). V was trimmed by 5 bases and J by 5 bases, leaving 19 bases between them. CDR1 and CDR2 from the germline V gene are SQVTM and ANQGSEA. There are 14 residues in the CDR3. CDR3 sequence reads: CSVLGWGGGDEQYF. The CDR3 nucleotides are TGCAGCGTTCTCGGGTGGGGAGGAGGGGACGAGCAGTACTTC.

This chain joins TRBV7-2 and TRBJ2-3; 9 positions match TRBD2. Germline loops: CDR1 SGHTA, CDR2 FQGNSA. V shed 5 bases, J shed 4 bases, and the junction held 7 bases outside the gene matches. This CDR3 comprises 15 residues. The CDR3: CASSPTSGMADTQYF. The CDR3, as DNA: TGTGCCAGCAGCCCGACTAGCGGTATGGCAGATACGCAGTATTTT.

This chain links TRBV9 with TRBJ2-5; maybe TRBD2 (5 bases). The V gene's germline CDR1 is SGDLS and CDR2 YYNGEE. V was trimmed by 4 bases and J by 5 bases, leaving 12 bases between them. The CDR3 has 13 amino acids. The DNA for the CDR3 is TGTGCCAGCAGCCCGCCCACGGGGGAGACCCAGTACTTC. Amino acid sequence: CASSPPTGETQYF.

The chain carries TRBV7-9 and TRBJ1-6; D unresolved. This CDR3 region has 15 residues. V lost 7 bases, J lost 0 bases, and 10 bases lay in between. CDR1 and CDR2 (germline): SEHNR, FQNEAQ (reference sequence). The CDR3 here is CASNQVSSYNSPLHF. The CDR3 DNA is TGTGCCAGCAACCAAGTTAGCTCCTATAATTCACCCCTCCACTTT.

The J gene is TRBJ2-2, the V gene TRBV12-3 or TRBV12-4; D gene uncertain. V lost 5 bases and J lost 0, with 16 bases in between. The length of the CDR3 is 17 residues. The CDR3: CASSPLSADSNTGELFF. CDR3 in DNA: TGTGCCAGCAGTCCCCTCTCGGCGGATTCGAACACCGGGGAGCTGTTTTTT.

This CDR3 is CASSQDKQGYYNEQFF. The CDR3 DNA reads as TGCGCCAGCAGCCAAGATAAACAGGGGTACTACAATGAGCAGTTCTTC. The J gene is TRBJ2-1, the V gene TRBV4-1; 7 nucleotides line up with TRBD1. Unmatched junction bases numbered 5, after V lost 0 bases and J lost 3 bases. The CDR3 consists of 16 residues. Germline CDR1 is MGHRA and CDR2 is YSYEKL.

The genes are TRBV7-6 and TRBJ2-2; 8 bases agree with TRBD1. CDR3 size: 17 residues. J was trimmed by 5 bases and V by 0 bases; bases with no gene match: 8. Germline V gives CDR1 SGHVS, CDR2 FNYEAQ. CDR3 sequence reads: CASSLAARQGRTGELFF. CDR3 coding DNA: TGTGCCAGCAGCTTAGCCGCCAGACAGGGGCGGACCGGGGAGCTGTTTTTT.

This clonotype has only one observation. The chain joins TRBV29-1 to TRBJ2-1; either TRBD1 or TRBD2 may supply D (5 bases each). This CDR3 has 16 residues. The ends were cut back, 7 bases at V and 0 bases at J, with 19 bases in the middle. In germline, CDR1 is SQVTM, CDR2 ANQGSEA. CDR3 in DNA: TGCAGCGCCGTGGGGGTAAGCGGCAGCTCCTACAATGAGCAGTTCTTC. Its protein is CSAVGVSGSSYNEQFF.

The V and J genes are TRBV20-1 and TRBJ1-1; D not certain. From germline, CDR1 is DFQATT and CDR2 SNEGSKA (reference sequence). The V gene lost 5 bases and the J gene lost 1 base, with 14 bases spanning the gap. The CDR3 runs 14 residues. The CDR3 protein is CSAPTNTENTEAFF. CDR3 nucleotide sequence: TGCAGTGCTCCCACTAATACTGAGAACACTGAAGCTTTCTTT.

The CDR3 sequence: CASSLVGGSDGYTF. The CDR3 nucleotides are TGTGCCAGCAGCTTAGTTGGAGGGTCGGATGGCTACACCTTC. This chain uses TRBV11-2 with TRBJ1-2, with unresolved D. Germline V gives CDR1 SGHAT, CDR2 FQNNGV. Trimming removed 1 base at V and 6 bases at J, with 12 bases between. This CDR3 is built from 14 residues.

The J gene is TRBJ2-7, the V gene TRBV27, with D unresolved. CDR1 and CDR2 from the germline V gene are MNHEY and SMNVEV (reference sequence). The CDR3 is made up of 14 amino acids. Trimming removed 5 bases from V and 5 bases from J, with 16 bases in between. The CDR3 here is CASSPSGRFDEQYF. The CDR3 nucleotides read TGTGCCAGCAGTCCGTCCGGACGTTTTGACGAGCAGTACTTC.

The CDR3 here is CSVMDSARVGYTF. The CDR3 region has the DNA TGCAGCGTTATGGACAGCGCGAGGGTCGGCTACACCTTC. V and J are TRBV29-1 and TRBJ1-2; tentatively, D is TRBD1 (6 bases). The CDR3 runs to 13 residues. V dropped 5 bases and J dropped 8 bases, with 18 bases sitting between them. From germline, CDR1 is SQVTM and CDR2 ANQGSEA.

This chain uses TRBV23-1 with TRBJ1-5; D may be TRBD1 (6 bases). TRBV23-1 is an ORF for which the function is uncertain. V shed 4 bases and J shed 7 bases, with 17 bases lying between them. The CDR3 covers 15 residues. The CDR3 DNA is TGCGCCAGCAGTCTCCAGGGGCAGGGAGGCCAGCCCCAGCATTTT. Translated: CASSLQGQGGQPQHF.

The chain employs TRBV3-1 and TRBJ2-1, with D possibly matching TRBD2 (5 bases). CDR3 size: 14 residues. Germline V gene sequence: CDR1 LGHDT, CDR2 YNNKEL (reference sequence). V lost 3 bases and J lost 6, with 12 bases in between. The DNA of the CDR3 is TGTGCCAGCAGCCACAATATAGCGTCCAATGAGCAGTTCTTC. Translated: CASSHNIASNEQFF.

This sequence joins TRBV2 and TRBJ2-3; 11 bases are shared with TRBD2. CDR3 size: 16 residues. The germline CDR1 and CDR2 sequences are SNHLY and FYNNEI. The trim removed 5 bases at V and 2 bases at J, leaving 6 bases unmatched. In nucleotides, the CDR3 is TGTGCCAGCAGTTCAACTAGCGGGGGCCACACAGATACGCAGTATTTT. Protein: CASSSTSGGHTDTQYF.

The chain recombines TRBV9 with TRBJ2-3; possibly TRBD2 for D (7 bases). Per germline, CDR1 SGDLS and CDR2 YYNGEE. The V gene lost 4 bases and the J gene lost 6 bases, with 18 bases spanning the gap. The CDR3 runs to 15 residues. DNA of the CDR3: TGTGCCAGCAGCCAAGGGGGGGGGCCCCGGGATACGCAGTATTTT. Protein: CASSQGGGPRDTQYF.

The chain joins TRBV7-9 to TRBJ2-5; 9 bases agree with TRBD2. The germline gives CDR1 SEHNR, CDR2 FQNEAQ (reference sequence). Trimming cost V 4 bases and J 5 bases; bases outside gene matches: 5. This CDR3 comprises 14 residues. CDR3 in DNA: TGTGCCAGCAGCTCTAGCGGGGTGTGGGAGACCCAGTACTTC. Its translation: CASSSSGVWETQYF. Based on the CDR3 plus reference TRBV7-9 and TRBJ2-5, the full variable domain is DTGVSQNPRHKITKRGQNVTFRCDPISEHNRLYWYRQTLGQGPEFLTYFQNEAQLEKSRLLSDRFSAERPKGSFSTLEIQRTEQGDSAMYLCASSSSGVWETQYFGPGTRLLVL.

V usage is TRBV5-1 and J usage is TRBJ1-5, with no clear D. The CDR3 consists of 13 residues. Germline CDR1 SGHRS, CDR2 YFSETQ. V was trimmed by 0 bases and J by 7 bases, leaving 8 bases between them. CDR3 amino acids: CASSLEEGQPQHF. The CDR3 coding sequence is TGCGCCAGCAGCTTGGAGGAGGGCCAGCCCCAGCATTTT.

This clonotype was observed once. CDR3 in amino acids: CASSLGAGDGLSSYEQYF. CDR3 bases: TGCGCCAGCAGCTTGGGGGCGGGGGATGGCCTCTCCTCCTACGAGCAGTACTTC. The chain links TRBV5-1 to TRBJ2-7, with TRBD2 matching 7 bases. CDR1 is SGHRS, CDR2 YFSETQ, per germline. V trimming: 0 bases; J trimming: 0 bases; junction bases outside the gene matches: 12. There are 18 residues in the CDR3.

The chain couples TRBV12-3 or TRBV12-4 to TRBJ2-3; D not resolved. This CDR3 has 13 amino acids. The V gene lost 0 bases and the J gene lost 4 bases, with 5 bases spanning the gap. CDR3 coding DNA: TGTGCCAGCAGTTTAGCCCCCTCAGATACGCAGTATTTT. Its protein is CASSLAPSDTQYF.